This TCR beta chain was captured in a study of CD8 T cells in Susac syndrome. cDNA came from around 0.5 to 1 ug RNA primed by random hexamers. Amplification of TCR beta CDR3 spanned 54 Vbeta and 13 Jbeta via immunoSEQ multiplex PCR. TCRdb re-derived calls from the immunoSEQ multiplex PCR reads in MiXCR, one entry per CDR3 protein. There are around 150,000 distinct CDR3 sequences in the sample; approximately 95% occur only once, and 0.11% lies in the top ten. Per the germline V gene, CDR1 is MGHRA and CDR2 is YSYEKL. V shed 3 bases and J 4 bases; nucleotides not matched to a gene: 3. The CDR3 has 14 amino acids.

V is TRBV4-1 and J is TRBJ2-1; 7 nucleotides align to TRBD1. Sequencing was performed on CD4+ T cells from PBMCs. The source is a human donor with multiple sclerosis. CDR3 DNA sequence: TGCGCCAGCAGCCAGGACAGGTTTTACAATGAGCAGTTCTTC. Translation: CASSQDRFYNEQFF.